This T cell receptor beta chain is from a study of CD8 T cells in Susac syndrome. The V gene end was trimmed by 5 bases and the J gene end by 2 bases; junction bases not matched to a gene: 4. This CDR3 has 14 residues. Germline V gene lookup returns CDR1 SGHNT and CDR2 YYREEE (reference sequence). RNA was extracted with the RNeasy kit, and a quantity of about 0.45 to 1 ug was reverse transcribed using random hexamers. MiXCR was run by TCRdb on the immunoSEQ multiplex PCR reads, yielding one entry per CDR3 protein. The sample has over 150,000 distinct CDR3 sequences; about 93% are singletons. The clonotype was recovered from a human donor with multiple sclerosis. The sample was CD4+ T cells from PBMCs. The chain couples TRBV5-4 to TRBJ2-1; TRBD2 matches 7 bases. This chain's CDR3 is CASSLRGAYNEQFF. As DNA, the CDR3 is TGTGCCAGCAGTCTACGGGGGGCCTACAATGAGCAGTTCTTC.